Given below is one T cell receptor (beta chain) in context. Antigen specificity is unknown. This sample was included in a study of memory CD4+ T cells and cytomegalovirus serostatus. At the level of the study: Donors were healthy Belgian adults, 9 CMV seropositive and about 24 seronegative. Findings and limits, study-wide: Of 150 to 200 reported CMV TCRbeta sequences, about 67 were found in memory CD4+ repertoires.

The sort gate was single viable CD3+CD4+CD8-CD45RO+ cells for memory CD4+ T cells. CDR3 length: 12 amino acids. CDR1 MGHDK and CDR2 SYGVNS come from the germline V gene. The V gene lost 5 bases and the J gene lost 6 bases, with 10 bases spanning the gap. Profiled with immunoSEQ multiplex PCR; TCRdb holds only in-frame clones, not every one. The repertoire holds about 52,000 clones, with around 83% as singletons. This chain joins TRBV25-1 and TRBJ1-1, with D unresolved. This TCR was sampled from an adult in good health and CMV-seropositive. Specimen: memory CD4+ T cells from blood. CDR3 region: CASSHRKSEAFF. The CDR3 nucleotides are TGTGCCAGCAGTCACCGCAAGTCTGAAGCTTTCTTT.